These T cell receptor beta chains were read from a single sample in a study of OX40 agonist ivuxolimab in advanced cancers. Profiling relied on immunoSEQ multiplex PCR, and the TCRdb table lists in-frame clones only, not all of them. This sample yields some 50,000 clones, of which around 86% are seen a single time; roughly 15% belongs to the top ten. This specimen consisted of CD4+ or CD8+ T cells sorted from blood, obtained in a trial of the OX40 agonist ivuxolimab. The receptors were gathered from an adult with an advanced solid tumor such as melanoma, head and neck, liver or kidney cancer. Both conserved end residues are part of each CDR3. D genes are given only for firm matches. Clone size is not always given. Where it is, it says once, few, many or a class for expanded clones.

TRBV7-8	TRBJ2-7	NA	NA	CASSPSTIHEQYF	TGTGCCAGCAGCCCCTCGACTATCCACGAGCAGTACTTC
TRBV27	TRBJ1-6	once	NA	CASSLGYRADNSPLHF	TGTGCCAGCAGTTTGGGGTACCGGGCCGATAATTCACCCCTCCACTTT
TRBV19	TRBJ1-6	NA	TRBD1	CASSPYRDRVISPLHF	TGTGCCAGTAGCCCCTATCGGGACAGGGTTATCTCACCCCTCCACTTT
TRBV11-2	TRBJ2-1	NA	NA	CASSQRDTRAPIEQFF	TGTGCCAGCAGTCAGAGGGACACGCGCGCCCCAATTGAGCAGTTCTTC
TRBV2	TRBJ2-5	NA	NA	CASSVYRQETQYF	TGTGCCAGCAGTGTATACAGACAAGAGACCCAGTACTTC
TRBV18	TRBJ1-1	few	NA	CASSPQQSTEAFF	TGTGCCAGCTCACCACAGCAGAGCACTGAAGCTTTCTTT
TRBV7-6	TRBJ2-6	NA	NA	CASSRLGRSGANVLTF	TGTGCCAGCAGCCGATTGGGGAGGTCTGGGGCCAACGTCCTGACTTTC
TRBV30	TRBJ2-2	NA	TRBD1	CAWSLTGVGGELFF	TGTGCCTGGAGTCTCACAGGGGTGGGCGGGGAGCTGTTTTTT
TRBV14	TRBJ2-7	NA	NA	CASSLTAYEQYF	TGTGCCAGCAGCCTGACCGCCTACGAGCAGTACTTC
TRBV5-5	TRBJ1-1	NA	NA	CASSLSGLNTEAFF	TGTGCCAGCAGCTTGTCCGGTTTGAACACTGAAGCTTTCTTT
TRBV19	TRBJ2-7	NA	TRBD1	CASSIGTGFNEQYF	TGTGCCAGTAGTATAGGGACAGGGTTCAACGAGCAGTACTTC
TRBV21-1	TRBJ2-7	NA	NA	CASSKELTGASYEQYF	TGTGCCAGCAGCAAAGAGCTAACGGGAGCGAGCTACGAGCAGTACTTC
TRBV4-1	TRBJ2-2	NA	TRBD1	CASSQQGQITGELFF	TGCGCCAGCAGCCAACAGGGACAGATCACCGGGGAGCTGTTTTTT
TRBV6-5	TRBJ2-7	NA	NA	CASTPGSGGSYEQYF	TGTGCCAGCACTCCCGGCTCCGGGGGATCCTACGAGCAGTACTTC
TRBV30	TRBJ1-1	NA	TRBD1	CAWSRTGVYRNTEAFF	TGTGCCTGGAGTAGGACAGGGGTTTATAGGAACACTGAAGCTTTCTTT
TRBV4-2	TRBJ2-2	once	NA	CASSPNRGSDTGELFF	TGTGCCAGCAGCCCTAATCGGGGATCCGACACCGGGGAGCTGTTTTTT
TRBV7-9	TRBJ1-5	NA	NA	CASSLLNQPQHF	TGTGCCAGCAGCCTACTGAATCAGCCCCAGCATTTT
TRBV7-6	TRBJ2-2	NA	TRBD2	CASSFLLAAQHGELFF	TGTGCCAGCAGCTTCCTCCTAGCGGCCCAACACGGGGAGCTGTTTTTT
TRBV12-5	TRBJ2-1	NA	NA	CASGLVSSSSYNEQFF	TGTGCTAGTGGTTTGGTAAGCTCTAGCTCCTACAATGAGCAGTTCTTC
TRBV19	TRBJ2-7	NA	NA	CASSVRLPYEQYF	TGTGCCAGTAGTGTCAGATTGCCCTACGAGCAGTACTTC
TRBV6-5	TRBJ2-7	NA	NA	CASHPPGRGDEQYF	TGTGCCAGCCATCCCCCCGGGAGAGGTGACGAGCAGTACTTC
TRBV19	TRBJ1-5	NA	TRBD1	CASSNRGMTGNQPQHF	TGTGCCAGTAGTAACAGGGGGATGACTGGCAATCAGCCCCAGCATTTT
TRBV28	TRBJ1-3	once	NA	CASSIITRGLSGNTIYF	TGTGCCAGCAGTATCATAACACGGGGCCTCTCTGGAAACACCATATATTTT
TRBV28	TRBJ2-3	NA	NA	CASSLKGIGTDTQYF	TGTGCCAGCAGTTTAAAGGGCATTGGCACAGATACGCAGTATTTT
TRBV19	TRBJ2-7	NA	NA	CASSMVVGYEQYF	TGTGCCAGTAGTATGGTAGTAGGCTACGAGCAGTACTTC